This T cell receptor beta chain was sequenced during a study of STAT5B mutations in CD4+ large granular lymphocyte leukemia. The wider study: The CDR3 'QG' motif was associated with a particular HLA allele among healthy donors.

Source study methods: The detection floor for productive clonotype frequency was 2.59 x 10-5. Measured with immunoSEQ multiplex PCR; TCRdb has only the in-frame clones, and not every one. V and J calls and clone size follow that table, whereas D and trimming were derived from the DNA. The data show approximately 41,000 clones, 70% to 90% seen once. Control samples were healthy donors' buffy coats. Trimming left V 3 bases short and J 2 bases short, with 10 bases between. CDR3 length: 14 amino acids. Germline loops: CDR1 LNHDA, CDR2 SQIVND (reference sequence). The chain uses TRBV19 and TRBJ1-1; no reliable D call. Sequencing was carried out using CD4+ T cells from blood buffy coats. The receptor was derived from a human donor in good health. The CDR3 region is CASSIVSFNTEAFF. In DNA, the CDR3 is TGTGCCAGTAGTATTGTCAGTTTTAACACTGAAGCTTTCTTT.